This record looks at one T cell receptor beta chain sequence and its context. As yet, its antigen is unknown. The entry originates in a study of T cell responses to AZD1222 COVID-19 vaccine. For the study at large: Second doses at about 4 or about 12 weeks were pooled. Broader study findings: Spike-specific TCR breadth and depth were elevated following two AZD1222 doses. The study identified only 6 or 7 AZD1222 recipients as seropositive at baseline. Spike-spanning, vaccine-associated CD4 TCRs were dominant at 160-218 and 743-854.

Germline assignment: CDR1 SGHRS and CDR2 YFSETQ. The CDR3 spans 15 residues. V was clipped by 3 bases and J by 9 bases; unmatched bases: 6. The protocol was immunoSEQ multiplex PCR, while the TCRdb copy is restricted to in-frame clones and leaves out a portion. Of some 96,000 clones listed, roughly 91% are singletons. The TCR sequence derives from an adult in good health. The starting material was peripheral blood, obtained on day 0 of AZD1222 vaccination. The chain joins TRBV5-1 to TRBJ2-1; 13 positions match TRBD2. Here the CDR3 DNA reads TGCGCCAGCAGCTCCGGACTAGCGGGAGTAGTTGAGCAGTTCTTC. It specifies CASSSGLAGVVEQFF.